This TCR beta chain was identified during a study of cytomegalovirus exposure and HLA in healthy donors. About this clone: Other DNA sequences in this specimen translate into the identical CDR3.

The CDR3 sequence is 11 residues long. CDR1 is SQVTM and CDR2 is ANQGSEA in the germline V gene. V dropped 6 bases and J dropped 3 bases, with 8 bases sitting between them. The PCR had 60 Vbeta and 13 Jbeta primers. Using immunoSEQ multiplex PCR, the repertoire was profiled, and TCRdb retains in-frame clones only, with some absent. Of about 150,000 clones in the sample, 70% to 90% are singletons; the top ten hold just under 2%. The receptor was derived from a woman under 30 in good health and CMV-seronegative. The specimen sequenced was PBMCs. The gene calls are TRBV29-1 and TRBJ1-1; the D gene is possibly TRBD1 (5 bases). The CDR3 sequence is CSVGTYTEAFF. CDR3 bases: TGCAGCGTGGGGACTTACACTGAAGCTTTCTTT.